This TCR beta chain was documented in a study of T-cell memory formation after mild COVID-19. Background on the study: TCR clustering was largely donor specific.

A word on this clonotype: The target antigen is unknown.

The CDR3 spans 11 residues. V was shortened by 3 bases and J by 13 bases, with 9 bases between the two germline ends. TCR alpha and TCR beta cDNA libraries carrying sample barcodes and UMIs were produced by 5'RACE using constant-segment primers. TCRdb reprocessed the 5' RACE reads with MiXCR, giving one entry per CDR3 protein. The sample shows over 95,000 distinct CDR3 sequences, over 20% of them seen only once. Study outcomes and limitations: Pre-infection memory held some responding clones, suggesting pre-existing cross-reactive T cells responded. Clones shrinking between day 15 and 85 showed a balanced CD4/CD8 split, and those that grew later tilted toward CD4+.

The V gene is TRBV12-3 or TRBV12-4, the J gene TRBJ1-4; D gene ambiguous. The receptor was derived from a man younger than 30 who had mild COVID-19 (a few samples of this study predate the infection). Cell type and time point are not known. The sample was PBMCs or a T cell subset sorted from them (not recorded which). The CDR3 nucleotides read TGTGCCAGCAGTTTGACTGAGAGACTGTTTTTT. Protein product: CASSLTERLFF.